Following are 31 T cell receptor beta chains from one sample sequenced in a study of T-cell reconstitution after alpha-beta-depleted transplantation in children. The TCRbeta library was prepared with unique molecular identifiers. Via MiXCR, TCRdb re-called the PCR reads, giving one row per CDR3 protein. The data hold approximately 390,000 distinct CDR3 sequences, with about 11% observed a single time. Sequenced material: PBMCs from the stem cell graft donor, taken from the stem cell graft. Every receptor here comes from a human donor who donated a stem cell graft to a child with acute myeloid leukemia.

V is TRBV4-3 and J is TRBJ2-3, with 10 bases that match TRBD2. The CDR3 has 18 residues. The J segment lost 2 bases and the V segment lost 0 bases, leaving 8 bases of the junction unmatched. Germline V gene data show CDR1 as LGHNA and CDR2 as YSLEER. Here the CDR3 reads CASSQEPIAGGYTDTQYF. CDR3 bases: TGCGCCAGCAGCCAAGAACCCATAGCGGGAGGATACACAGATACGCAGTATTTT.

This clonotype was detected many times. This rearrangement joins TRBV7-9 to TRBJ2-2; 8 nucleotides match TRBD2. V gave up 3 bases and J gave up 8 bases; unmatched junction bases: 5. CDR1 is SEHNR, CDR2 FQNEAQ, per germline (reference sequence). This CDR3 contains 14 residues. Here the CDR3 reads CASSFTSGFGELFF. The DNA for the CDR3 is TGTGCCAGCAGCTTCACTAGCGGTTTTGGGGAGCTGTTTTTT.

This clonotype was counted only a few times. The chain links TRBV12-3 or TRBV12-4 to TRBJ2-7; D gene unclear. This CDR3 has 12 residues. Trimming stripped 1 base from V and 5 bases from J, with 6 bases between. The CDR3 protein is CASSLERNEQYF. CDR3 DNA sequence: TGTGCCAGCAGTTTAGAAAGGAACGAGCAGTACTTC.

Concerning this clonotype itself: The junction does not match germline at one end; this may be a read error. The chain is built from TRBV5-5 and TRBJ1-1; D call uncertain. CDR3 length: 13 residues. The germline CDR1 and CDR2 sequences are SGHKS and YYEKEE (reference sequence). CDR3 amino acids: CASSLVTDTAAFF. The CDR3 DNA follows: TGTGCCAGCAGCTTGGTTACTGACACTGCAGCTTTCTTT.

The table lists this clonotype with many counts. The V gene is TRBV12-5, the J gene TRBJ2-3; TRBD1 agrees at 12 bases. V lost 5 bases and J lost 4; bases outside the gene matches: 4. There are 15 residues in the CDR3. The germline gives CDR1 LGHNT, CDR2 FRNRAP. CDR3 bases: TGTGCTAGTGGTACCGGGACAGGGGGCTCAGATACGCAGTATTTT. This translates into CASGTGTGGSDTQYF. Full variable domain (remainder filled in from reference TRBV12-5 and TRBJ2-3): DARVTQTPRHKVTEMGQEVTMRCQPILGHNTVFWYRQTMMQGLELLAYFRNRAPLDDSGMPKDRFSAEMPDATLATLKIQPSEPRDSAVYFCASGTGTGGSDTQYFGPGTRLTVL.

The CDR3, as DNA: TGCGCCAGCAGCCCGAAACCTAAGTACCAAGAGACCCAGTACTTC. This gives the protein CASSPKPKYQETQYF. The rearrangement joins TRBV5-1 to TRBJ2-5; D gene ambiguous. CDR3 length: 15 amino acids. CDR1 and CDR2 (germline): SGHRS, YFSETQ. Deletions cut 4 bases from V and 0 bases from J, with 13 bases between.

The J gene is TRBJ2-7, the V gene TRBV7-2; 14 bases map to TRBD2. Germline values: CDR1 SGHTA, CDR2 FQGNSA. The CDR3 runs to 19 residues. J gave up 5 bases and V 5 bases, and 17 bases lay outside the gene matches. CDR3 protein: CASSANPGLAGAANHEQYF. CDR3 bases: TGTGCCAGCAGCGCCAACCCGGGACTAGCGGGAGCGGCCAACCACGAGCAGTACTTC.

The sample holds a few counts of this clonotype. J is TRBJ2-7 and V is TRBV20-1, with 11 positions matching TRBD1. V shed 1 base, J shed 0 bases, and the junction held 5 bases outside the gene matches. CDR3 size: 16 residues. Germline CDR1 DFQATT, CDR2 SNEGSKA (reference sequence). CDR3 loop: CSARGGGTGGSYEQYV. The CDR3 DNA sequence: TGCAGTGCTAGAGGGGGCGGGACAGGGGGCTCCTACGAGCAGTACGTC.

The rearrangement joins TRBV6-1 to TRBJ2-2, with 8 nucleotides matching TRBD1. V gave up 6 bases and J gave up 3 bases; unmatched junction bases: 6. This CDR3 is 15 amino acids long. The germline V gene has CDR1 MNHNS and CDR2 SASEGT. The CDR3 region has the DNA TGTGCCAGCAGGTTTGAGGACAGGGACACCGGGGAGCTGTTTTTT. This gives the protein CASRFEDRDTGELFF.

The chain carries TRBV11-2 and TRBJ1-1, with 8 nucleotides matching TRBD1. The CDR3 spans 15 residues. V trimming: 6 bases; J trimming: 3 bases; junction bases outside the gene matches: 9. Germline V lookup: CDR1 SGHAT, CDR2 FQNNGV. In DNA, the CDR3 is TGTGCCAGCAGACGAGCAGGGGGCAAACACACTGAAGCTTTCTTT. This encodes CASRRAGGKHTEAFF.

This chain connects TRBV29-1 to TRBJ1-1; no clear D gene. Germline V CDR1 and CDR2: SQVTM, ANQGSEA. The CDR3 runs to 14 residues. V was trimmed by 2 bases and J by 7 bases, leaving 17 bases between them. The CDR3 loop reads CSVESRLGILEAFF. In DNA, the CDR3 is TGCAGCGTTGAATCGAGGTTGGGGATCCTTGAAGCTTTCTTT. Based on the CDR3 plus reference TRBV29-1 and TRBJ1-1, the full variable domain is SAVISQKPSRDICQRGTSLTIQCQVDSQVTMMFWYRQQPGQSLTLIATANQGSEATYESGFVIDKFPISRPNLTFSTLTVSNMSPEDSSIYLCSVESRLGILEAFFGQGTRLTVV.

In its sample, this clonotype was seen a few times. The chain uses TRBV5-5 and TRBJ2-7; D may be TRBD1 or TRBD2 (5 bases each). The V gene's germline CDR1 is SGHKS and CDR2 YYEKEE (reference sequence). The CDR3 contains 12 residues. V lost 0 bases to trimming and J lost 6 bases, with 7 bases between them. The CDR3 DNA follows: TGTGCCAGCAGCTTGGGGGGGATCGAGCAGTACGTC. This gives the protein CASSLGGIEQYV.

This clonotype came up a few times. One end of the junction varies from germline; a read error may be responsible. The rearrangement uses TRBV5-1 and TRBJ1-2; 8 bases match TRBD1. Germline V lookup: CDR1 SGHRS, CDR2 YFSETQ. This CDR3 contains 14 residues. The chain's CDR3 is CASSYAGGDYRYTF. CDR3 sequence (DNA): TGCGCCAGCAGCTACGCAGGGGGCGACTATCGCTACACCTTC.

This sequence joins TRBV6-5 and TRBJ1-1; D might be TRBD1 (6 bases). Per the germline V gene, CDR1 is MNHEY and CDR2 is SVGAGI. V was trimmed by 6 bases and J by 7 bases, leaving 27 bases between them. The CDR3 has 17 residues. CDR3 sequence: CASSHPTGGAGMGEAFF. CDR3 nucleotide sequence: TGTGCCAGCAGCCACCCCACCGGGGGGGCAGGAATGGGTGAAGCTTTCTTT.

This clonotype was observed a handful of times. The chain links TRBV5-1 to TRBJ1-3, with TRBD1 matching over 9 bases. Germline V gives CDR1 SGHRS, CDR2 YFSETQ. Trimming cost V 0 bases and J 2 bases; bases outside gene matches: 6. The CDR3 consists of 17 residues. The CDR3 nucleotides read TGCGCCAGCAGCTTGGATGGACAGGGGACACCTGGAAACACCATATATTTT. Translation gives CASSLDGQGTPGNTIYF.

This clonotype was seen a handful of times. The junction shows a germline mismatch at one end, possibly a read error. The rearrangement links TRBV10-2 to TRBJ2-1; no clear D gene. Germline loops: CDR1 WSHSY, CDR2 SAAADI. The CDR3 runs 12 residues. The CDR3 here is CASSEANKEQFF. In DNA, the CDR3 is TGCGCCAGCAGTGAGGCGAACAAGGAGCAGTTCTTC.

In the case of this clonotype: The germline gene is not matched at one end of the junction; a read error may be the cause. The chain combines TRBV7-7 with TRBJ2-1, with 10 bases fitting TRBD1. Germline V gene lookup returns CDR1 SSHAT and CDR2 FNYEAQ (reference sequence). There are 13 residues in the CDR3. CDR3 DNA: TGTGCTAGCAGCATGGGACAGGGGAATGAGCAGTTCTTC. This sequence encodes CASSMGQGNEQFF.

The chain has TRBV15 and TRBJ2-1; perhaps TRBD2 as D (7 bases). V was cut by 0 bases and J by 8 bases, with 14 bases left in between. The CDR3 contains 15 residues. Germline CDR1 is LNHNV and CDR2 is YYDKDF (reference sequence). The CDR3 coding sequence is TGTGCCACCAGCAGAGAGGGGGGGCGCATCGATGAGCAGTTCTTC. This gives the protein CATSREGGRIDEQFF.

This clonotype was found a few times. The chain couples TRBV20-1 to TRBJ1-4; D is perhaps TRBD1 (6 bases). Trimming left V 3 bases short and J 8 bases short, with 13 bases between. The CDR3 spans 13 residues. Germline V gives CDR1 DFQATT, CDR2 SNEGSKA (reference sequence). As DNA, the CDR3 is TGCAGTGCTAGCGCGTCAGGGGCCGAAAAACTGTTTTTT. This translates into CSASASGAEKLFF.

This chain uses TRBV9 with TRBJ2-5; no definite D call. V was trimmed by 3 bases and J by 4 bases, leaving 16 bases between them. Germline V gene sequence: CDR1 SGDLS, CDR2 YYNGEE. The CDR3 is 15 amino acids. The DNA for the CDR3 is TGTGCCAGCAGCGAGGACCCCTTCTGGGCAGAGACCCAGTACTTC. Residues: CASSEDPFWAETQYF.

The chain employs TRBV27 and TRBJ2-3, with unresolved D. This CDR3 is built from 15 residues. Per the germline V gene, CDR1 is MNHEY and CDR2 is SMNVEV (reference sequence). Between the trimmed V and J ends, which lost 2 bases and 1 base, there was a span of 10 bases. The CDR3 DNA follows: TGTGCCAGCAGTTTAAAAGCTATCGGCACAGATACGCAGTATTTT. Its translation: CASSLKAIGTDTQYF.

The chain joins TRBV6-1 to TRBJ2-1, with D possibly being TRBD1 or TRBD2 (5 bases each). CDR1 and CDR2 from the germline V gene are MNHNS and SASEGT. CDR3 length equals 14 residues. Trimming took 2 bases from V and 5 from J, leaving 10 bases between them. The DNA of the CDR3 is TGTGCCAGCAGTGAATTGGGGGACCACAATGAGCAGTTCTTC. Translated: CASSELGDHNEQFF.

The J gene is TRBJ2-3, the V gene TRBV12-3 or TRBV12-4, with 16 bases that match TRBD2. The CDR3 spans 18 residues. V gave up 6 bases and J gave up 0 bases; unmatched junction bases: 6. The CDR3 is CASRDSGLAGGSTDTQYF. The CDR3, as DNA: TGTGCCAGCAGGGACTCGGGACTAGCGGGAGGGAGCACAGATACGCAGTATTTT.

In this sample, this clonotype turned up many times. J is TRBJ2-5 and V is TRBV20-1, with 9 bases aligning to TRBD1. The CDR3 extends over 16 amino acids. In germline, CDR1 is DFQATT, CDR2 SNEGSKA (reference sequence). V trimming: 0 bases; J trimming: 2 bases; junction bases outside the gene matches: 7. This chain's CDR3 is CSARDPGTGYQETQYF. CDR3 DNA: TGCAGTGCTAGAGATCCTGGGACAGGGTATCAAGAGACCCAGTACTTC.

This clonotype was counted many times. The rearrangement uses TRBV28 and TRBJ2-5, with 7 bases matching TRBD2. The CDR3 has 12 amino acids. Per germline, CDR1 MDHEN and CDR2 SYDVKM. Losses at the gene ends were 4 bases for V and 5 bases for J; bases not matched to a gene: 1. CDR3 in amino acids: CASSSGGETQYF. The CDR3, as DNA: TGTGCCAGCAGTTCGGGGGGTGAGACCCAGTACTTC.

This clonotype has only a few counts. This chain joins TRBV4-2 and TRBJ1-4; TRBD1 aligns across 7 bases. The germline CDR1 and CDR2 sequences are LGHNA and YNFKEQ. The CDR3 has 16 residues. The junction had 11 bases not matched to a gene; V was cut back by 3 bases and J by 7 bases. The CDR3 spells CASSQEDRAEGEKLFF. CDR3 DNA: TGTGCCAGCAGCCAGGAAGACAGGGCTGAGGGTGAAAAACTGTTTTTT.

This rearrangement joins TRBV10-3 to TRBJ1-3; D is unclear. Germline V CDR1 and CDR2: ENHRY, SYGVKD. V lost 2 bases, J lost 0 bases, and 8 bases lay in between. CDR3 length: 15 amino acids. The CDR3 spells CAISEGQSSGNTIYF. CDR3 nucleotides: TGTGCCATCAGTGAGGGGCAGAGCTCTGGAAACACCATATATTTT.

V and J are TRBV20-1 and TRBJ1-3, with no clear D. The CDR3 runs to 12 residues. The V end was cut by 3 bases, the J end by 7 bases, with 10 bases between. Germline V lookup: CDR1 DFQATT, CDR2 SNEGSKA (reference sequence). The CDR3 loop reads CSARWRENTIYF. CDR3 bases: TGCAGTGCTAGGTGGAGGGAGAACACCATATATTTT.

There are many counts of this clonotype. The J gene is TRBJ2-5, the V gene TRBV7-9; D is uncertain. CDR3 length: 15 residues. The V gene lost 3 bases and the J gene lost 7 bases, with 18 bases spanning the gap. Germline V gene lookup returns CDR1 SEHNR and CDR2 FQNEAQ (reference sequence). CDR3 residues: CASSFFSPQTGTQYF. CDR3 sequence (DNA): TGTGCCAGCAGCTTTTTCTCCCCCCAAACCGGGACCCAGTACTTC.

This clonotype was counted at least ten times. V is TRBV29-1 and J is TRBJ1-1; D remains ambiguous. CDR1 and CDR2 (germline): SQVTM, ANQGSEA. With 8 bases removed from V and 1 base from J, the gap between germline ends came to 8 bases. CDR3 length equals 11 residues. The CDR3 coding sequence is TGCAGCTCGCGGCAGAACACTGAAGCTTTCTTT. It codes for CSSRQNTEAFF.

The chain carries TRBV10-3 and TRBJ2-7, with TRBD1 matching 9 bases. Trimming removed 4 bases from V and 5 bases from J; junction bases left unmatched: 9. Germline CDR1 ENHRY, CDR2 SYGVKD. The CDR3 length is 15 residues. This CDR3 is CAISAPGQGIHEQYF. DNA for the CDR3: TGTGCCATCAGTGCCCCGGGACAGGGAATCCACGAGCAGTACTTC.